Presented here are 7 T cell receptor beta chains from one specimen sequenced in a study of blood T cells in healthy people across ages (dated by TCRdb to 2014 to 2015). Library preparation was by 5' RACE. The instrument was an Illumina HiSeq 2500. A second about 7 to 12 cycle PCR used a sample-barcoded 5' primer and a J-beta primer mix. Using fastp at Q25 and MiXCR, TCRdb reprocessed the public reads and kept productive beta chains. One record per CDR3 amino acid sequence lists the most common genes and DNA. This sample comprises approximately 670,000 distinct CDR3 sequences, approximately 40% of them detected only once. Jointly, the top ten make up around 32% of the sample. The specimen sequenced was blood. Receptors originate from an elderly man in good health.

There are many counts of this clonotype. This chain uses TRBV20-1 with TRBJ2-7; 12 nucleotides match TRBD1. V trimming: 6 bases; J trimming: 2 bases; junction bases outside the gene matches: 8. Germline V gives CDR1 DFQATT, CDR2 SNEGSKA (reference sequence). The CDR3 runs 15 residues. The CDR3 region has the DNA TGCAGTGCAGCCGGGACAGGGGGCTTCGCCTACGAGCAGTACTTC. Protein sequence: CSAAGTGGFAYEQYF.

This clonotype was counted at least ten times. The chain is built from TRBV29-1 and TRBJ2-1; 7 bases are a match to TRBD2. This CDR3 contains 15 residues. Germline assignment: CDR1 SQVTM and CDR2 ANQGSEA. J was trimmed by 5 bases and V by 1 base; bases with no gene match: 8. In nucleotides, the CDR3 is TGCAGCGTTGAAGCGGGGGGACCACTTGACAATGAGCAGTTCTTC. This translates into CSVEAGGPLDNEQFF.

This clonotype was seen once. The rearrangement joins TRBV19 to TRBJ2-3; D is possibly TRBD1 (6 bases). V shed 5 bases and J shed 2 bases, with 17 bases lying between them. Germline CDR1 LNHDA, CDR2 SQIVND (reference sequence). This CDR3 has 16 residues. CDR3 loop: CASSPSGTRDTDTQYF. The CDR3 DNA is TGTGCCAGTAGTCCCTCCGGGACAAGGGACACAGATACGCAGTATTTT.

Concerning this clonotype itself: This may stem from a read error, because a much larger clone lies one nucleotide away. The chain links TRBV7-2 to TRBJ2-7; D may correspond to TRBD1 or TRBD2 (6 bases each). The CDR3 extends over 14 amino acids. Germline V CDR1 and CDR2: SGHTA, FQGNSA. CDR3 region: CASSRMGGSYKQYF. In DNA, the CDR3 is TGTGCCAGCAGCAGGATGGGGGGCTCCTACAAGCAGTACTTC.

This clonotype was detected a few times. As DNA, the CDR3 is TGTGCCACCAGTGGCGCGGGACAGGGGAATGGCTACACCTTC. Encoded protein: CATSGAGQGNGYTF. The chain is built from TRBV24-1 and TRBJ1-2; 10 positions agree with TRBD1. The length of the CDR3 is 14 residues. The V gene end was trimmed by 5 bases and the J gene end by 6 bases; junction bases not matched to a gene: 5. The germline gives CDR1 KGHDR, CDR2 SFDVKD.

V and J are TRBV29-1 and TRBJ2-5, with TRBD1 matching 8 bases. This CDR3 has 12 amino acids. Germline V gives CDR1 SQVTM, CDR2 ANQGSEA. CDR3 sequence reads: CGARTGRGTQYF. The CDR3 DNA follows: TGCGGCGCTCGGACAGGGAGAGGGACCCAGTACTTC.

This clonotype was observed a few times. The chain couples TRBV28 to TRBJ2-2; D possibly matches TRBD1 or TRBD2 (5 bases each). The CDR3 spans 16 residues. Trimming removed 2 bases at V and 1 base at J, with 11 bases between. Per germline, CDR1 MDHEN and CDR2 SYDVKM. CDR3 nucleotides: TGTGCCAGCAGTTTAGGAGGCACAGGGAACACCGGGGAGCTGTTTTTT. Translating gives CASSLGGTGNTGELFF.